This TCR beta chain is drawn from a study of T cell changes during pregnancy in multiple sclerosis (dated by TCRdb to the late 2010s). With regard to the full study: The study examined how the T cell repertoire changed over the course of pregnancy in women with multiple sclerosis.

Receptor libraries were prepared by the immunoSEQ multiplex PCR assay. TCRdb took over this immuneACCESS table, retaining in-frame rearrangements with V and J assigned. Such tables are incomplete; in checked studies, under half of the missing clones stem from an unresolved V gene, and the remainder is unexplained. The sample yields almost 65,000 clones; 80% to 95% were counted once. The top ten constitute approximately 2.3% of the sample. The table lists this clone with a count of one. The antigen it binds to is not known. No much larger clone exists at a distance of one base, and base qualities are not known. The CDR3, from cysteine to phenylalanine, totals 16 residues. Left in the record is the CDR3 DNA by itself, 48 bases read in frame from the first base. V is trimmed back by 2 bases and J by 4 bases, and the junction contains 7 bases that no gene match accounts for. CDR1 PRHDT and CDR2 FYEKMQ were looked up in the germline V gene (reference sequence).

Sequencing was performed on peripheral blood, taken in the first trimester of pregnancy. Rearrangement joined TRBV13 to TRBJ2-2, and 7 junctional nucleotides match TRBD2. The sequence derives from a female donor with multiple sclerosis, enrolled in a pregnancy study. The CDR3 here reads CASSLLPGGSTGELFF. The sequenced DNA: TGTGCCAGCAGCTTACTTCCGGGAGGCAGCACCGGGGAGCTGTTTTTT.